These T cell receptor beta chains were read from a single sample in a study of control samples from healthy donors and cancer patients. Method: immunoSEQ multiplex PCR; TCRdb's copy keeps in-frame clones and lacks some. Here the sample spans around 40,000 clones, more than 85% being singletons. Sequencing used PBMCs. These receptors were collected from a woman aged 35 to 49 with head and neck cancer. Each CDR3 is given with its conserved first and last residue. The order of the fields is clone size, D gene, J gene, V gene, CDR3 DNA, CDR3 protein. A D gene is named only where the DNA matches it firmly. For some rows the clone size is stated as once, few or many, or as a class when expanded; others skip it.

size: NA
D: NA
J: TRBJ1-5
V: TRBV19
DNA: TGTGCCAGTAGTATAGCCCCCTATCGACAGACATATCAGCCCCAGCATTTT
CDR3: CASSIAPYRQTYQPQHF

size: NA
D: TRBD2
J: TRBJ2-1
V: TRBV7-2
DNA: TGTGCCAGCAGCCAACGGACTAGCGGGGGGGCGTCCTCCTACAATGAGCAGTTCTTC
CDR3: CASSQRTSGGASSYNEQFF

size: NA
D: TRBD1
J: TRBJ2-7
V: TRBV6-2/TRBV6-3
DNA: TGTGCCAGCAGTTACGGGACAGGCCTCTACGAGCAGTACTTC
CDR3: CASSYGTGLYEQYF

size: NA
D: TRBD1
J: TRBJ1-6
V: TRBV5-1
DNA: TGCGCCAGCAGCCCGGGGACAGAGAATTCACCCCTCCACTTT
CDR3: CASSPGTENSPLHF

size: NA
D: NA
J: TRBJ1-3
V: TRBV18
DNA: TGTGCCAGCTCATCCGGGGCCTATGGCTCTGGAAACACCATATATTTT
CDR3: CASSSGAYGSGNTIYF

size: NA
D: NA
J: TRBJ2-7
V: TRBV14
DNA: TGTGCCAGCAGCCGAGACTACGAGCAGTACTTC
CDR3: CASSRDYEQYF

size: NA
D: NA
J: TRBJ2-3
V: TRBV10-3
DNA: TGTGCCATCAGCCTACAGGGTAGGGCAGATACGCAGTATTTT
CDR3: CAISLQGRADTQYF

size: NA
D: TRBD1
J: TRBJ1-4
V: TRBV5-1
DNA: TGCGCCAGCAGCTTGGGACAGGGAAGAGCTAATGAAAAACTGTTTTTT
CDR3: CASSLGQGRANEKLFF

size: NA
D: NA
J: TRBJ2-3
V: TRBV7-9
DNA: TGTGCCAGCAGCTTAGTTAGCCCCAGCACAGATACGCAGTATTTT
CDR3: CASSLVSPSTDTQYF

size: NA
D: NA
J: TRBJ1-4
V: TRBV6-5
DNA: TGTGCCAGCAGAAGTTCGCCAGGTGGGGCTGAAAAACTGTTTTTT
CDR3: CASRSSPGGAEKLFF

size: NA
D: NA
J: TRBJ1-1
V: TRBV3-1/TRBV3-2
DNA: TGTGCCAGCAGCCTAACGCGGGGCACTGAAGCTTTCTTT
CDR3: CASSLTRGTEAFF

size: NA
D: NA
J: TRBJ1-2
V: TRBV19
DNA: TGTGCCAGTTTTAACTATGGCTACACCTTC
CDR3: CASFNYGYTF

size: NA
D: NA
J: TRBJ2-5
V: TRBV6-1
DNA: TGTGCCAGCAGTGAAGGGCAGGGGGAGACCCAGTACTTC
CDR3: CASSEGQGETQYF

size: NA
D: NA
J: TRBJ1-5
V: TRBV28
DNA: TGTGCCAGCAGTTTCTCCAGGGGTAGCAATCAGCCCCAGCATTTT
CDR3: CASSFSRGSNQPQHF

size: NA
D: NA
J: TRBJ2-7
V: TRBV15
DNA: TGTGCCACCAGCAGAGGAATGGGGTACTACGAGCAGTACTTC
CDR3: CATSRGMGYYEQYF

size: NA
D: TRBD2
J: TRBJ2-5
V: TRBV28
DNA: TGTGCCAGCAGTTTTGGCCTAGCGGGAGGTCAAGAGACCCAGTACTTC
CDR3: CASSFGLAGGQETQYF

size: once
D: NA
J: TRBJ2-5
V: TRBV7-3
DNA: TGTGCCAGCAGCCCCTCAAGGGGGACCGCTTCCCAAGAGACCCAGTACTTC
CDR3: CASSPSRGTASQETQYF

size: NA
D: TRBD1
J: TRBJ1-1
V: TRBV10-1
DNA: TGCGCCAGCAGTGAGGCGGGGACAGGGAGTGAAGCTTTCTTT
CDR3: CASSEAGTGSEAFF

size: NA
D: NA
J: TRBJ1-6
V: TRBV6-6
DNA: TGTGCCAGCAGTTACTCGATGGGTTCACCCCTCCACTTT
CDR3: CASSYSMGSPLHF

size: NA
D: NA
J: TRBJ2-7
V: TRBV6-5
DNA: TGTGCCAGCAGTACCGACACCGAGCAGTACTTC
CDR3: CASSTDTEQYF

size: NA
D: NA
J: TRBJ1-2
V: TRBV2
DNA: TGTGCCAGCCCCGCGAGGGGGGCTAAGAAAAATGGCTACACCTTC
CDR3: CASPARGAKKNGYTF

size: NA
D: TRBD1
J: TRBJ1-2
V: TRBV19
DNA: TGTGCCAGTAGTTCCTCCGGGGGACAGGGATTCTATGGCTACACCTTC
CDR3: CASSSSGGQGFYGYTF

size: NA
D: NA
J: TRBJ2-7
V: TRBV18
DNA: TGTGCCAGCTCCCCTCAGGGACTTAGTGATAACGAGCAGTACTTC
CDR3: CASSPQGLSDNEQYF

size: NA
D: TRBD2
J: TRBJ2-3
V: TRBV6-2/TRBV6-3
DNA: TGTGCCAGCAGTCTTAGCGGGAGAGGCACAGATACGCAGTATTTT
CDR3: CASSLSGRGTDTQYF

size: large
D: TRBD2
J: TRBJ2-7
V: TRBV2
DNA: TGTGCCAGCCGAATTTGGACTAGCGGGGGGGCTCAAGACTACTACGAGCAGTACTTC
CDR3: CASRIWTSGGAQDYYEQYF

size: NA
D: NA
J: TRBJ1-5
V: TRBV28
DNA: TGTGCCAGCAGTCGGGACTTGGGTCAGCCCCAGCATTTT
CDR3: CASSRDLGQPQHF

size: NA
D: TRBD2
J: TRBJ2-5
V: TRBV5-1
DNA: TGCGCCAGCAGCTATGGACTAGCGGGGCAAGAGACCCAGTACTTC
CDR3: CASSYGLAGQETQYF

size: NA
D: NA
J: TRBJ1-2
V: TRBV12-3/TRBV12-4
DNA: TGTGCCAGCAGTTTAGCGACTAGGTATGGCTACACCTTC
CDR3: CASSLATRYGYTF

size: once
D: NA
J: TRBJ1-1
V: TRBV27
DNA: TGTGCCAGCAGTTTCCTGGGGACTCCGAACACTGAAGCTTTCTTT
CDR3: CASSFLGTPNTEAFF

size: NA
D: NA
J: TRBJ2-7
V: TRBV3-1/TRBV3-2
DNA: TGTGCCAGCGCTCGGGGGGAGGGGGCCTACGAGCAGTACTTC
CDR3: CASARGEGAYEQYF

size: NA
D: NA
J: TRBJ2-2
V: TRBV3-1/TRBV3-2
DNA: TGTGCCAGCAGCCAAGCGTCCAGGGGCCCTACCGGGGAGCTGTTTTTT
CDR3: CASSQASRGPTGELFF

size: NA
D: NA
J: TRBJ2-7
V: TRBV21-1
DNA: TGTGCCAGCAGCAAAGACAGCCGGGCCGACGAGCAGTACTTC
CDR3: CASSKDSRADEQYF

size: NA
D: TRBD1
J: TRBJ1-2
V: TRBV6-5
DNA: TGTGCCAGCAGTTATACGGGACAGTCTTATGGCTACACCTTC
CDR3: CASSYTGQSYGYTF

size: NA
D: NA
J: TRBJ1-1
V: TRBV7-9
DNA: TGTGCCAGCAGCTTCTCAGCGGACACTGAAGCTTTCTTT
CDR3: CASSFSADTEAFF

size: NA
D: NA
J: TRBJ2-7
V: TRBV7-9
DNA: TGTGCCAGCAGCTTAGGGGGCAGGACCTACGAGCAGTACTTC
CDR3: CASSLGGRTYEQYF

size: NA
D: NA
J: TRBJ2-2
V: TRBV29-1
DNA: TGCAGCGTTGGGGAGGGGGGCCTCCCCGGGGAGCTGTTTTTT
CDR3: CSVGEGGLPGELFF

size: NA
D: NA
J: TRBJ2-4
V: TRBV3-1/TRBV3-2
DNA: TGTGCCAGCAGCCAGCGTCTAGCCAAAAACATTCAGTACTTC
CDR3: CASSQRLAKNIQYF

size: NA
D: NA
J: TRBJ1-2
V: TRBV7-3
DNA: TGTGCCAGCAGCTTAGGGTCGGCAGGGCGGGTTGGCTACACCTTC
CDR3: CASSLGSAGRVGYTF

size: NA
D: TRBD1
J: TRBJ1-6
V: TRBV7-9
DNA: TGTGCCAGCAGCTTAAGGGACAGGGGCAATTCACCCCTCCACTTT
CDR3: CASSLRDRGNSPLHF

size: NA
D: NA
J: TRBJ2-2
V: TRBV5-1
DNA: TGCGCCAGCGGGGACGGCTCAGGGGTGAGGACCGGGGAGCTGTTTTTT
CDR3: CASGDGSGVRTGELFF

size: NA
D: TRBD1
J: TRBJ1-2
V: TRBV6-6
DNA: TGTGCCAGCAGGCCTACAGGGGGCTATGGCTACACCTTC
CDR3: CASRPTGGYGYTF

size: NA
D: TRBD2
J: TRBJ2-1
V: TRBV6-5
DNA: TGTGCCAGCAGTTACGACGGGACTAGCGGGGGGGCGGAGCAGTTCTTC
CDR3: CASSYDGTSGGAEQFF

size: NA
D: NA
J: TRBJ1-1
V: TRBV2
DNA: TGTGCCAGCAGTGAGCTGGCAGTCACTGAAGCTTTCTTT
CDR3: CASSELAVTEAFF

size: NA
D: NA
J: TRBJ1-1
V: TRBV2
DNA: TGTGCCAGCAGTGAAGACAGGTTCGAAGCTTTCTTT
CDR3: CASSEDRFEAFF

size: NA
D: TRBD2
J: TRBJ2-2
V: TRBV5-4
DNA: TGTGCCAGCAGCCCCATAGCGGGGGGGCAGAACGGGGAGCTGTTTTTT
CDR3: CASSPIAGGQNGELFF

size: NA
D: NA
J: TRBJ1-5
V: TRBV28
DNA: TGTGCCAGCAGTTTGGCGGTCAGAAATCAGCCCCAGCATTTT
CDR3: CASSLAVRNQPQHF

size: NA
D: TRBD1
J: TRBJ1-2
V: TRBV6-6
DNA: TGTGCCAGCAGTGGCGGGACAGGGGCCCTCTATGGCTACACCTTC
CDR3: CASSGGTGALYGYTF

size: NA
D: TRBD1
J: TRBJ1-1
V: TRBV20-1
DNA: TGCAGTGCTAAGGGACAGGGACTCTTT
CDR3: CSAKGQGLF

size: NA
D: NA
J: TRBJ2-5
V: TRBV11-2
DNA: TGTGCCAGCAGCTTTGAGCAGGAAGAGACCCAGTACTTC
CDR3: CASSFEQEETQYF

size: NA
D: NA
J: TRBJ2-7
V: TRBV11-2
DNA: TGTGCCAGCACCCCTCAGTTTGAGCAGTACTTC
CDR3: CASTPQFEQYF